One sample yielded the 14 T cell receptor beta chains listed below, sequenced in a study of early T cells in non-severe SARS-CoV-2 infection. MiXCR, run by TCRdb on the 5' RACE reads, gives a single entry per CDR3 protein. The sample lists around 58,000 distinct CDR3 sequences, over 4.5% occurring once. The sample consisted of whole blood. The receptor set was obtained from an adult who was a healthcare worker with PCR-confirmed SARS-CoV-2 infection or an uninfected control (not recorded which).

This clonotype was observed a few times. This chain joins TRBV20-1 and TRBJ2-7; D ambiguous. This CDR3 comprises 11 residues. V was clipped by 3 bases and J by 4 bases, with 7 bases between them. Germline CDR1 DFQATT, CDR2 SNEGSKA (reference sequence). CDR3: CSASLIYEQYF. The CDR3 DNA reads TGCAGTGCTAGCCTCATATACGAGCAGTACTTC.

This rearrangement joins TRBV6-6 to TRBJ2-3, with D possibly matching TRBD2 (6 bases). CDR3 length: 19 amino acids. Trimming took off 6 bases at V and 0 bases at J, with 25 bases between the two ends. Germline V gene lookup returns CDR1 MNHNY and CDR2 SVGAGI (reference sequence). Here the CDR3 reads CASSRSGQNQASSTDTQYF. Here the CDR3 DNA reads TGTGCCAGCAGCCGTAGCGGACAAAATCAAGCTTCTAGCACAGATACGCAGTATTTT.

This clonotype has ten or more counts. V is TRBV11-2 and J is TRBJ2-1; TRBD2 agrees at 13 bases. The germline V gene encodes CDR1 SGHAT and CDR2 FQNNGV. The CDR3 sequence is 15 residues long. Trimming took 5 bases from V and 6 from J; bases not matched to a gene: 4. The CDR3 DNA is TGTGCCAGCAGCCAAGGGACTAGCGGGATCAATGAGCAGTTCTTC. It specifies CASSQGTSGINEQFF.

This clonotype was recorded a few times. The chain combines TRBV10-3 with TRBJ2-1, with D tentatively TRBD1 or TRBD2 (5 bases each). The CDR3 extends over 15 amino acids. Germline values: CDR1 ENHRY, CDR2 SYGVKD. Trimming stripped 3 bases from V and 8 bases from J, with 17 bases between. The CDR3 bases are TGTGCCATCAGTGACCCCGGGACCCGCACCGATGAGCAGTTCTTC. Protein: CAISDPGTRTDEQFF.

This clonotype was observed at least ten times. The J gene is TRBJ2-6, the V gene TRBV30; TRBD2 might be the D (5 bases). There are 16 residues in the CDR3. V gave up 3 bases and J gave up 3 bases, with 15 bases separating them. Germline loops: CDR1 GTSNPN, CDR2 SVGIG (reference sequence). The CDR3 bases are TGTGCCTGGAGGCCGGACTTGTATTATGGGGCCAACGTCCTGACTTTC. Its translation is CAWRPDLYYGANVLTF.

At least ten counts were recorded for this clonotype. The chain employs TRBV19 and TRBJ1-6; TRBD1 might be the D (5 bases). Trimming removed 4 bases from V and 9 bases from J, with 16 bases in between. CDR3 length equals 15 residues. Per the germline V gene, CDR1 is LNHDA and CDR2 is SQIVND (reference sequence). CDR3 amino acids: CASSKPTAGGSPLHF. The CDR3 bases are TGTGCCAGTAGTAAGCCGACAGCTGGGGGTTCACCCCTCCACTTT.

In its sample, this clonotype was seen many times. The chain combines TRBV6-2 or TRBV6-3 with TRBJ2-3, with D perhaps being TRBD1 or TRBD2 (5 bases each). Germline V gene lookup returns CDR1 MNHEY and CDR2 SVGEGT. V was shortened by 5 bases and J by 1 base, with 22 bases between the two germline ends. CDR3 length equals 18 residues. The CDR3 protein is CASSIPSGSATRTDTQYF. CDR3 nucleotides: TGTGCCAGCAGTATCCCCTCAGGGAGCGCTACACGCACAGATACGCAGTATTTT.

Regarding this clonotype: At one of its ends the junction is not consistent with the germline gene, which may arise from a read error. This chain joins TRBV28 and TRBJ1-3, with 8 bases aligning to TRBD1. Germline CDR1 and CDR2: MDHEN and SYDVKM. The CDR3 sequence is 17 residues long. For the CDR3, the DNA is TGTGCCAACAGTTCACCTTCAGGGGGCAGGGCTGGAAACACCATATATTTT. This translates into CANSSPSGGRAGNTIYF.

The J gene is TRBJ2-1, the V gene TRBV20-1, with 13 bases identical to TRBD2. The V gene end was trimmed by 3 bases and the J gene end by 4 bases; junction bases not matched to a gene: 9. The length of the CDR3 is 17 residues. CDR1 is DFQATT, CDR2 SNEGSKA, per germline (reference sequence). The CDR3 sequence is CSASPPPGLAGYNEQFF. CDR3 nucleotide sequence: TGCAGTGCTAGCCCCCCGCCGGGACTAGCGGGATACAATGAGCAGTTCTTC.

This clonotype was seen ten or more times. The chain's CDR3 is CASSQGGRVLVQPQHF. Here the CDR3 DNA reads TGCGCCAGCAGCCAAGGGGGCAGGGTGTTAGTTCAGCCCCAGCATTTT. The chain combines TRBV4-1 with TRBJ1-5; tentatively, D is TRBD1 (5 bases). Germline CDR1 is MGHRA and CDR2 is YSYEKL. The V gene lost 1 base and the J gene lost 6 bases, with 16 bases spanning the gap. This CDR3 spans 16 amino acids.

At least ten counts were recorded for this clonotype. The chain has TRBV29-1 and TRBJ2-7; D gene unclear. Germline CDR1 is SQVTM and CDR2 is ANQGSEA. V was clipped by 4 bases and J by 7 bases, with 17 bases between them. The CDR3 spans 13 residues. Here the CDR3 DNA reads TGCAGCGTTGTTAGCCAGTCCTACGAGGAGCAGTACTTC. Residues: CSVVSQSYEEQYF.

This clonotype was detected many times. CDR3: CASSHLKGGGGTEAFF. The CDR3 DNA reads TGCGCCAGCAGCCACCTAAAGGGGGGCGGTGGCACTGAAGCTTTCTTT. The genes are TRBV4-3 and TRBJ1-1; the D gene is possibly TRBD1 (6 bases). This CDR3 is 16 amino acids long. Germline CDR1 reads LGHNA; CDR2 reads YSLEER. Trimming cost V 3 bases and J 4 bases, with 18 bases left between them.

The table lists this clonotype with many counts. The rearrangement links TRBV7-6 to TRBJ2-1, with D possibly being TRBD1 or TRBD2 (5 bases each). Germline loops: CDR1 SGHVS, CDR2 FNYEAQ. V lost 5 bases and J lost 6, with 17 bases in between. There are 15 residues in the CDR3. The CDR3 sequence: CASSPGPGPINEQFF. Written as DNA, the CDR3 is TGTGCCAGCAGCCCCGGTCCGGGACCGATCAATGAGCAGTTCTTC.

The chain has TRBV7-9 and TRBJ2-7, with D uncertain. V was cut by 3 bases and J by 7 bases, with 16 bases left in between. The CDR3 extends over 14 amino acids. Germline V gene sequence: CDR1 SEHNR, CDR2 FQNEAQ (reference sequence). CDR3 sequence (DNA): TGTGCCAGCAGCTTGGCAGCCCTAATGGGAGAGCAGTACTTC. Residues: CASSLAALMGEQYF.